The entry below gives a single T cell receptor (beta chain) sequence along with its context. This CDR3 has 16 amino acids. Deletions cut 0 bases from V and 9 bases from J, with 20 bases between. Per the germline V gene, CDR1 is MNHEY and CDR2 is SVGAGI. The data derive from a study of neoadjuvant anti-PD-1 for oral cavity cancer. Stage II-IVA oral cavity squamous cell carcinoma was new and untreated by systemic or radiation therapy. Analysis of PBMCs was direct, with no culture step. Produced via immunoSEQ multiplex PCR; TCRdb's table is partial and in-frame only. The profile covers around 81,000 clones, with 84% appearing a single time and around 3.2% taken by the ten largest.

The clonotype was recovered from a person aged 35-79 years with oral cavity squamous cell carcinoma. The rearrangement uses TRBV6-5 and TRBJ1-2; TRBD1 might be the D (5 bases). Material: PBMCs, obtained before nivolumab (anti-PD-1) treatment. The CDR3 reads CASSYSTPGPWERYTF. Here the CDR3 DNA reads TGTGCCAGCAGTTACTCTACCCCGGGGCCTTGGGAACGCTACACCTTC.